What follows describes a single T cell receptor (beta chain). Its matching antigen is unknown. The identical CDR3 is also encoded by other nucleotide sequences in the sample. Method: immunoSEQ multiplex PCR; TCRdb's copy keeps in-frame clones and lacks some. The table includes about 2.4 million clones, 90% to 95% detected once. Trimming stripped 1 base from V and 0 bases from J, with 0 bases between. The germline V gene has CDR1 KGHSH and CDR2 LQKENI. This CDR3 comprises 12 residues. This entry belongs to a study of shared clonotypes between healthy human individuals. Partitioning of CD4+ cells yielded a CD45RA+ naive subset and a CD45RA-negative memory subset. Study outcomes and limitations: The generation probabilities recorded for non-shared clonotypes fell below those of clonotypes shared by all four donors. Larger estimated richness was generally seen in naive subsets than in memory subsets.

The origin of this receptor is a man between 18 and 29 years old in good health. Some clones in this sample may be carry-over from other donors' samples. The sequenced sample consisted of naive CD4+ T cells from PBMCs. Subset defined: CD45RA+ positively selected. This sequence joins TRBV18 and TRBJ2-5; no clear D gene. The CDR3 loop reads CASSPHQETQYF. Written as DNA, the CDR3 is TGTGCCAGCTCACCACACCAAGAGACCCAGTACTTC.